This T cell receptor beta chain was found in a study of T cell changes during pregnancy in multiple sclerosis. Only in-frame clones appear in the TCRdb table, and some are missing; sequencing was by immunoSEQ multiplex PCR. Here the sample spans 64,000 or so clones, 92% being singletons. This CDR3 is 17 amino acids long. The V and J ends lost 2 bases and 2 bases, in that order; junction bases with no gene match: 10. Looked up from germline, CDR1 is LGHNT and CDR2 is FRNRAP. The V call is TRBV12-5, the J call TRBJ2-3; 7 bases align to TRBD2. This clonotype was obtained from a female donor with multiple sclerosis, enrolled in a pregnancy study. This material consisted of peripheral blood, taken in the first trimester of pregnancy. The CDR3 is CASGLLAGVGFTDTQYF. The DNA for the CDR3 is TGTGCTAGTGGTTTGCTCGCGGGAGTGGGCTTCACAGATACGCAGTATTTT.